These T cell receptor beta chains were read from a single sample in a study of shared clonotypes between healthy human individuals. Generated by immunoSEQ multiplex PCR, the TCRdb table keeps only in-frame clones and is missing some. Here the sample spans 650,000 to 800,000 clones, over 60% being singletons. Sequenced input: memory CD4+ T cells sorted from blood. The receptors stem from a woman aged 25-40 years in good health. The CDR3 runs from the conserved cysteine through the conserved F or W. Each record gives: V gene, D gene, J gene, clone size, CDR3 protein, CDR3 DNA. A D gene is named only where the DNA matches it firmly. The size of a clone is reported for some rows only, either as once, few or many, or as a class for expanded clones.

TRBV28	-	TRBJ2-4	-	CASSLFEENIQYF	TGTGCCAGCAGTTTATTTGAGGAAAACATTCAGTACTTC
TRBV5-4	-	TRBJ2-7	-	CASSPKGGVDEQYF	TGTGCCAGCAGCCCTAAGGGGGGAGTAGACGAGCAGTACTTC
TRBV19	-	TRBJ1-5	-	CASSIRGGPQHF	TGTGCCAGTAGTATCCGAGGGGGGCCCCAGCATTTT
TRBV6-1	TRBD2	TRBJ2-7	-	CASSGQSGTYEQYF	TGTGCCAGCAGTGGACAAAGCGGGACCTACGAGCAGTACTTC
TRBV19	-	TRBJ1-1	-	CASSINRRGTEAFF	TGTGCCAGTAGTATTAACAGGCGGGGCACTGAAGCTTTCTTT
TRBV7-6	TRBD2	TRBJ2-1	-	CASSPTSANEQFF	TGTGCCAGCAGCCCGACTAGCGCAAATGAGCAGTTCTTC
TRBV28	TRBD1	TRBJ2-1	-	CASRKTGSSYNEQFF	TGTGCCAGCAGGAAGACAGGGAGCTCCTACAATGAGCAGTTCTTC
TRBV5-6	TRBD2	TRBJ2-1	-	CASKPGLAGGNEQFF	TGTGCCAGCAAGCCGGGACTAGCGGGAGGCAATGAGCAGTTCTTC
TRBV6-5	-	TRBJ1-4	once	CASSSPRRRGGGKLFF	TGTGCCAGCAGTTCCCCTCGACGGCGGGGAGGAGGAAAACTGTTTTTT
TRBV11-3	TRBD1	TRBJ2-1	-	CASSRSGTGERGEQFF	TGTGCCAGCAGCCGATCCGGGACAGGGGAAAGGGGTGAGCAGTTCTTC
TRBV28	TRBD1	TRBJ2-1	-	CASSSPGQVYNEQFF	TGTGCCAGCAGTTCACCGGGACAGGTATACAATGAGCAGTTCTTC
TRBV18	-	TRBJ2-3	-	CASSPLRDDTDTQYF	TGTGCCAGCTCACCCCTCCGGGACGACACAGATACGCAGTATTTT
TRBV7-2	TRBD2	TRBJ2-3	-	CASRAGGSSDTQYF	TGTGCCAGCAGAGCGGGAGGGTCATCGGATACGCAGTATTTT
TRBV4-1	TRBD2	TRBJ2-1	-	CASSQDSSLAGVTYNEQFF	TGCGCCAGCAGCCAAGATTCGTCACTAGCGGGAGTCACCTACAATGAGCAGTTCTTC
TRBV7-9	-	TRBJ1-3	-	CASSLAGSGNTIYF	TGTGCCAGCAGCTTGGCCGGCTCTGGAAACACCATATATTTT
TRBV29-1	-	TRBJ2-7	-	CSVDNAGAGSEQYF	TGCAGCGTTGATAATGCAGGGGCGGGAAGTGAGCAGTACTTC
TRBV28	TRBD1	TRBJ1-1	few	CASSLPTGGVTEAFF	TGTGCCAGCAGTTTACCCACAGGGGGTGTTACTGAAGCTTTCTTT
TRBV7-3	TRBD1	TRBJ2-5	-	CASSYTGQGGETQYF	TGTGCCAGCAGCTACACAGGACAGGGAGGAGAGACCCAGTACTTC
TRBV19	TRBD1	TRBJ2-7	many	CASSIGPGQTYEQYF	TGTGCCAGTAGTATAGGCCCGGGACAGACCTACGAGCAGTACTTC
TRBV27	-	TRBJ2-7	-	CASSFRVGEQYF	TGTGCCAGCAGTTTCAGGGTTGGCGAGCAGTACTTC
TRBV6-5	-	TRBJ2-7	-	CASSYSQGVSYEQYF	TGTGCCAGCAGTTACTCGCAAGGGGTTTCCTACGAGCAGTACTTC
TRBV5-4	TRBD1	TRBJ1-5	-	CASSRDRGNQPQHF	TGTGCCAGCAGCCGGGACAGGGGCAATCAGCCCCAGCATTTT
TRBV19	TRBD2	TRBJ2-5	-	CASRSGRAGETQYF	TGTGCCAGTCGGTCCGGGAGGGCCGGAGAGACCCAGTACTTC
TRBV29-1	TRBD2	TRBJ2-5	-	CSGRAGQETQYF	TGCAGCGGTAGAGCGGGACAAGAGACCCAGTACTTC
TRBV6-5	-	TRBJ1-4	-	CASSVGHINEKLFF	TGTGCCAGCAGCGTCGGACACATTAATGAAAAACTGTTTTTT
TRBV6-4	-	TRBJ1-4	-	CASSERGQSRHEKLFF	TGTGCCAGCAGTGAGCGAGGACAGAGCAGACATGAAAAACTGTTTTTT
TRBV11-3	TRBD2	TRBJ2-6	-	CASSLGTSGSGANVLTF	TGTGCCAGCAGCTTAGGGACTAGCGGGAGTGGGGCCAACGTCCTGACTTTC
TRBV4-1	-	TRBJ2-7	-	CASSQGEGGSYEQYF	TGCGCCAGCAGCCAAGGCGAAGGGGGGTCCTACGAGCAGTACTTC
TRBV13	TRBD1	TRBJ1-1	few	CASSSRQTGETEAFF	TGTGCCAGCAGCTCCCGACAGACAGGGGAGACTGAAGCTTTCTTT
TRBV5-3	TRBD1	TRBJ2-7	-	CARTWGTGKVKTRYEQYF	TGTGCCAGAACCTGGGGGACAGGGAAAGTTAAGACTCGCTACGAGCAGTACTTC
TRBV6-4	-	TRBJ2-7	few	CASSADRPYEQYF	TGTGCCAGCAGCGCGGACCGGCCCTACGAGCAGTACTTC
TRBV18	TRBD1	TRBJ2-3	once	CASSPWDRGRDTQYF	TGTGCCAGCTCACCATGGGACAGGGGACGAGATACGCAGTATTTT
TRBV5-1	TRBD1	TRBJ1-1	few	CASGSMDRGNTEAFF	TGCGCCAGCGGCTCGATGGACAGGGGTAACACTGAAGCTTTCTTT
TRBV10-1	-	TRBJ1-5	once	CASSVGSNQPQHF	TGCGCCAGCAGTGTTGGAAGCAATCAGCCCCAGCATTTT
TRBV27	TRBD1	TRBJ2-3	-	CASSHRDRVTDTQYF	TGTGCCAGCAGTCACCGGGACAGGGTAACGGATACGCAGTATTTT
TRBV6-1	-	TRBJ1-2	-	CASREDLYGYTF	TGTGCCAGCAGGGAGGATCTCTATGGCTACACCTTC
TRBV28	-	TRBJ2-7	-	CASSLKGSSYEQYF	TGTGCCAGCAGTTTAAAGGGCAGCTCCTACGAGCAGTACTTC
TRBV29-1	-	TRBJ1-2	-	CSVGSEYGYTF	TGCAGCGTTGGATCAGAGTATGGCTACACCTTC
TRBV28	-	TRBJ1-2	-	CASRDIFGYTF	TGTGCCAGTAGGGACATTTTCGGCTACACCTTC
TRBV7-3	-	TRBJ2-5	-	CASSLNSQETQYF	TGTGCCAGCAGCTTAAACAGTCAAGAGACCCAGTACTTC
TRBV23-1	TRBD1	TRBJ1-5	-	CASSTKRTGSPPRVNQPQHF	TGCGCCAGCAGTACCAAAAGGACAGGTTCCCCCCCTAGGGTAAATCAGCCCCAGCATTTT
TRBV5-1	TRBD1	TRBJ1-1	-	CASSPTGTGEMNTEAFF	TGCGCCAGCAGCCCGACCGGGACAGGGGAGATGAACACTGAAGCTTTCTTT
TRBV5-3	-	TRBJ2-1	-	CARSLRNEQFF	TGTGCCAGAAGCCTTAGAAATGAGCAGTTCTTC
TRBV29-1	-	TRBJ2-7	few	CSVEFPGLTVRQYF	TGCAGCGTTGAATTTCCGGGACTCACTGTAAGGCAGTACTTC